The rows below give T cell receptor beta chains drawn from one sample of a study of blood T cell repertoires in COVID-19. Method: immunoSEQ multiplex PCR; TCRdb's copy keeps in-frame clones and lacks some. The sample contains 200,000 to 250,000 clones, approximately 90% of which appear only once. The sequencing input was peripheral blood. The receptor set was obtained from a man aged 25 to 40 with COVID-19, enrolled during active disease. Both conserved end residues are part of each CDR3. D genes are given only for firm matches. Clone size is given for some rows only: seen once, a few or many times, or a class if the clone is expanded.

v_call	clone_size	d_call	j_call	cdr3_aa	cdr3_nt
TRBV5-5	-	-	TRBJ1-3	CASSLVLSGFGNTIYF	TGTGCCAGCAGCTTGGTGCTGTCAGGGTTTGGAAACACCATATATTTT
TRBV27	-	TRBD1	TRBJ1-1	CASSRGTGGSTEAFF	TGTGCCAGCAGTCGGGGGACAGGGGGGAGCACTGAAGCTTTCTTT
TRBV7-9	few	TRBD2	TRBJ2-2	CASSLGLAGDGSGELFF	TGTGCCAGCAGCCTAGGACTAGCGGGAGATGGGTCCGGGGAGCTGTTTTTT
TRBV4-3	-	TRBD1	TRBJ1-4	CARYDREASDEKLFF	TGCGCCAGATATGACAGGGAGGCTTCGGATGAAAAACTGTTTTTT
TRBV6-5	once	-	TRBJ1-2	CASSYSVTSGYGYTF	TGTGCCAGCAGTTACTCCGTGACCTCGGGATATGGCTACACCTTC
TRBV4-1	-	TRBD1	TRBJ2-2	CASSQGQGFTGELFF	TGCGCCAGCAGCCAAGGACAGGGCTTCACCGGGGAGCTGTTTTTT
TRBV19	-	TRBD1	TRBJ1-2	CASTQGAHGYTF	TGTGCCAGTACCCAGGGGGCGCATGGCTACACCTTC
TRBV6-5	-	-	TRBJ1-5	CASSYTGFSNQPQHF	TGTGCCAGCAGTTACACAGGGTTTAGCAATCAGCCCCAGCATTTT
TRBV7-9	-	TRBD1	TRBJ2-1	CASSFSGQGNEQFF	TGTGCCAGCAGCTTCTCGGGACAGGGCAATGAGCAGTTCTTC
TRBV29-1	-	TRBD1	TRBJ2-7	CSVLAGQGPYEQYF	TGCAGCGTGCTCGCCGGACAGGGCCCCTACGAGCAGTACTTC